These 24 T cell receptor beta chains share one sample of origin, sequenced in a study of CD8 T cells in Susac syndrome (dated 2019 in TCRdb). The library was built by means of the immunoSEQ multiplex PCR assay. RNA was extracted using the RNeasy kit, and roughly 0.5 to 1 microgram was reverse transcribed with random hexamers. TCRdb reran the public reads through fastp at Q25 and MiXCR, keeping productive beta chains. Under each unique CDR3 protein, matching rows form one entry showing the most common genes and DNA. The sample data list approximately 230,000 distinct CDR3 sequences, and over 85% of these were observed just once. Approximately 0.072% of the sample goes to the ten largest clones. The specimen was CD4+ T cells from PBMCs. These receptors originate from a human donor with multiple sclerosis.

The DNA of the CDR3 is TGTGCCAGCAGCCCCGGGGTAGGGGGCCAAGAGACCCAGTACTTC. It encodes CASSPGVGGQETQYF. This sequence joins TRBV11-2 and TRBJ2-5; weak D call: TRBD1 (6 bases). Trimming pared 5 bases from V and 1 base from J, leaving 14 bases between. CDR1 and CDR2 (germline): SGHAT, FQNNGV. This CDR3 contains 15 residues.

V usage is TRBV6-6 and J usage is TRBJ2-1, with a weak D call TRBD2 (6 bases). The CDR3 runs to 15 residues. The germline V and J ends were trimmed by 5 bases and 2 bases, with 13 bases remaining between them. The germline gives CDR1 MNHNY, CDR2 SVGAGI (reference sequence). CDR3 sequence: CASSDGRETYNEQFF. CDR3 nucleotides: TGTGCCAGCAGTGATGGGCGGGAAACCTACAATGAGCAGTTCTTC.

This clonotype was found a few times. V and J are TRBV11-2 and TRBJ1-1; perhaps TRBD1 as D (5 bases). The CDR3 is made up of 14 amino acids. Germline lookup yields CDR1 SGHAT and CDR2 FQNNGV. The germline V and J ends were trimmed by 1 base and 5 bases, with 11 bases remaining between them. The CDR3 is CASSLVLGGTEAFF. The CDR3 DNA follows: TGTGCCAGCAGCTTAGTTTTGGGGGGGACTGAAGCTTTCTTT.

The chain couples TRBV18 to TRBJ2-2; the match to TRBD2 covers 9 bases. The CDR3 extends over 16 amino acids. CDR1 is KGHSH and CDR2 is LQKENI in the germline V gene. V shed 1 base and J 5 bases; nucleotides not matched to a gene: 5. For the CDR3, the DNA is TGTGCCAGCTCACCACTGGTAGCGGGAGAGACCGGGGAGCTGTTTTTT. This codes for CASSPLVAGETGELFF.

The chain joins TRBV20-1 to TRBJ2-7; 10 positions match TRBD2. With V trimmed by 6 bases and J by 7 bases, 12 bases remained unmatched. Looked up from germline, CDR1 is DFQATT and CDR2 is SNEGSKA (reference sequence). This CDR3 comprises 14 residues. The CDR3 spells CSARSLAGALEQYF. Here the CDR3 DNA reads TGCAGTGCCAGGAGTCTAGCGGGGGCCCTAGAGCAGTACTTC.

The J gene is TRBJ1-1, the V gene TRBV29-1; D might be TRBD1 (6 bases). Trimming pared 4 bases from V and 4 bases from J, leaving 10 bases between. The germline V gene encodes CDR1 SQVTM and CDR2 ANQGSEA. The CDR3 contains 12 residues. CDR3 protein: CSVAGGGTEAFF. The DNA for the CDR3 is TGCAGCGTTGCAGGAGGGGGCACTGAAGCTTTCTTT.

V and J are TRBV6-5 and TRBJ1-2, with D possibly being TRBD1 (5 bases). The germline CDR1 and CDR2 sequences are MNHEY and SVGAGI. V lost 11 bases to trimming and J lost 8 bases, with 15 bases between them. This CDR3 comprises 11 residues. The CDR3 loop is CAVGGHGGYTF. In DNA, the CDR3 is TGTGCCGTCGGGGGTCATGGAGGCTACACCTTC.

The chain joins TRBV30 to TRBJ2-7, with D unclear. The ends were cut back, 0 bases at V and 0 bases at J, with 6 bases in the middle. This CDR3 contains 13 residues. The germline CDR1 and CDR2 sequences are GTSNPN and SVGIG (reference sequence). CDR3 sequence: CAWSVLHSYEQYF. As DNA, the CDR3 is TGTGCCTGGAGTGTACTCCACTCCTACGAGCAGTACTTC. Supplemented by reference TRBV30 and TRBJ2-7, the full variable domain reads SQTIHQWPATLVQPVGSPLSLECTVEGTSNPNLYWYRQAAGRGLQLLFYSVGIGQISSEVPQNLSASRPQDRQFILSSKKLLLSDSGFYLCAWSVLHSYEQYFGPGTRLTVT.

This clonotype was seen once. The chain has TRBV6-6 and TRBJ1-1; TRBD1 aligns across 7 bases. Germline CDR1 reads MNHNY; CDR2 reads SVGAGI (reference sequence). V gave up 5 bases and J gave up 1 base; unmatched junction bases: 7. The CDR3 is 15 residues long. The CDR3 is CASSQYRGKNTEAFF. The DNA for the CDR3 is TGTGCCAGCAGTCAGTACAGGGGTAAGAACACTGAAGCTTTCTTT.

J is TRBJ2-5 and V is TRBV12-3 or TRBV12-4; 9 bases fit TRBD2. The CDR3 consists of 16 residues. With V trimmed by 3 bases and J by 2 bases, 7 bases remained unmatched. The CDR3 region is CASSLGSSGIQETQYF. For the CDR3, the DNA is TGTGCCAGCAGTTTGGGGTCTAGCGGGATTCAAGAGACCCAGTACTTC.

The chain is built from TRBV3-1 and TRBJ1-1; D is undetermined. The CDR3 consists of 15 residues. CDR1 and CDR2 from the germline V gene are LGHDT and YNNKEL (reference sequence). V lost 1 base to trimming and J lost 8 bases, with 17 bases between them. Written as DNA, the CDR3 is TGTGCCAGCAGCCAAGTTTTTTCCTGGCTCAGGGAAGCTTTCTTT. Translating it yields CASSQVFSWLREAFF.

The V and J genes are TRBV19 and TRBJ1-5; no clear D. The ends were cut back, 8 bases at V and 0 bases at J, with 8 bases in the middle. Germline V gene data show CDR1 as LNHDA and CDR2 as SQIVND (reference sequence). The CDR3 runs to 13 residues. CDR3 in DNA: TGTGCCAGTGCGACAAGTAGCAATCAGCCCCAGCATTTT. This gives the protein CASATSSNQPQHF.

This chain connects TRBV20-1 to TRBJ2-3; D not resolved. The CDR3 is 14 amino acids. The ends were cut back, 0 bases at V and 7 bases at J, with 14 bases in the middle. CDR1 DFQATT and CDR2 SNEGSKA come from the germline V gene (reference sequence). CDR3 DNA: TGCAGTGCTAGAGAGGGAAGAACCGTAAATACGCAGTATTTT. This sequence encodes CSAREGRTVNTQYF.

The chain recombines TRBV15 with TRBJ2-2; possibly TRBD1 for D (6 bases). Per the germline V gene, CDR1 is LNHNV and CDR2 is YYDKDF (reference sequence). CDR3 length: 17 residues. V was clipped by 2 bases and J by 3 bases, with 16 bases between them. The CDR3 reads CATSRLGGQGYTGELFF. CDR3 coding DNA: TGTGCCACCAGCAGACTGGGCGGGCAGGGGTACACCGGGGAGCTGTTTTTT.

The chain links TRBV20-1 to TRBJ2-5; 7 bases line up with TRBD1. The V segment lost 6 bases and the J segment 4 bases; nucleotides outside the gene matches: 5. Per germline, CDR1 DFQATT and CDR2 SNEGSKA (reference sequence). The CDR3 has 12 amino acids. The CDR3 spells CSAKTGRETQYF. Here the CDR3 DNA reads TGCAGTGCCAAGACAGGGCGAGAGACCCAGTACTTC.

This clonotype was seen only once. The chain is built from TRBV4-1 and TRBJ2-5, with TRBD1 identical over 7 bases. The germline V gene encodes CDR1 MGHRA and CDR2 YSYEKL. The V and J ends lost 3 bases and 7 bases, in that order; junction bases with no gene match: 8. The CDR3 contains 14 residues. In DNA, the CDR3 is TGCGCCAGCAGCCACTCGAACAGGGGCGGGACCCAGTACTTC. Translation gives CASSHSNRGGTQYF.

V usage is TRBV19 and J usage is TRBJ2-3; D is perhaps TRBD2 (5 bases). The CDR3 length is 14 residues. Germline V gene data show CDR1 as LNHDA and CDR2 as SQIVND (reference sequence). Deletions cut 3 bases from V and 4 bases from J, with 11 bases between. The CDR3 sequence is CASSIASSSDTQYF. CDR3 coding DNA: TGTGCCAGTAGTATTGCTAGCTCATCAGATACGCAGTATTTT.

The chain joins TRBV5-4 to TRBJ2-5; D may correspond to TRBD1 or TRBD2 (6 bases each). The CDR3 runs 15 residues. Germline V lookup: CDR1 SGHNT, CDR2 YYREEE (reference sequence). The V and J ends lost 4 bases and 7 bases respectively, with 20 bases between them. DNA of the CDR3: TGTGCCAGCAGCACCCAACAGGGTACCGGGGGGACCCAGTACTTC. Its translation is CASSTQQGTGGTQYF.

The rearrangement joins TRBV5-6 to TRBJ2-2; D is possibly TRBD2 (6 bases). Germline CDR1 and CDR2: SGHDT and YYEEEE. The CDR3 covers 14 residues. Trimming removed 1 base at V and 3 bases at J, with 7 bases between. The CDR3 sequence: CASSLTGDTGELFF. The CDR3 bases are TGTGCCAGCAGCTTGACGGGGGACACCGGGGAGCTGTTTTTT.

The chain recombines TRBV11-2 with TRBJ2-7, with D perhaps TRBD2 (5 bases). V was shortened by 0 bases and J by 1 base, with 7 bases between the two germline ends. The length of the CDR3 is 14 residues. In germline, CDR1 is SGHAT, CDR2 FQNNGV. This CDR3 is CASSLDRGSYEQYV. The CDR3 DNA reads TGTGCCAGCAGCTTAGATCGGGGTTCCTACGAGCAGTACGTC.

The rearrangement uses TRBV28 and TRBJ1-5; D is perhaps TRBD1 (5 bases). The CDR3 is 17 residues long. Germline V gene lookup returns CDR1 MDHEN and CDR2 SYDVKM. Trimming shortened V by 10 bases and J by 0 bases, and 22 bases separated the two germline ends. This CDR3 is CATLAPGGAPSNQPQHF. The CDR3 nucleotides read TGTGCCACCCTAGCACCCGGGGGAGCCCCTAGCAATCAGCCCCAGCATTTT.

The V and J genes are TRBV7-2 and TRBJ2-5; D uncertain. Germline lookup yields CDR1 SGHTA and CDR2 FQGNSA. Trimming pared 1 base from V and 2 bases from J, leaving 14 bases between. This CDR3 is 16 amino acids long. CDR3 nucleotides: TGTGCCAGCAGCTTAGTAGTCGCGTACCCGCAAGAGACCCAGTACTTC. Encoded protein: CASSLVVAYPQETQYF.

This rearrangement joins TRBV6-2 or TRBV6-3 to TRBJ2-1, with D uncertain. V was trimmed by 6 bases and J by 3 bases, leaving 6 bases between them. The CDR3 contains 12 residues. Germline loops: CDR1 MNHEY, CDR2 SVGEGT. CDR3 sequence reads: CASSTIYNEQFF. CDR3 sequence (DNA): TGTGCCAGCAGCACTATCTACAATGAGCAGTTCTTC.

This chain connects TRBV6-5 to TRBJ1-1; D call uncertain. The CDR3 consists of 16 residues. Between the trimmed V and J ends, which lost 2 bases and 6 bases, there was a span of 19 bases. Germline V gene lookup returns CDR1 MNHEY and CDR2 SVGAGI. The CDR3 nucleotides read TGTGCCAGCAGTTACAGGTTAGGCCGCAGGTTCGCTGAAGCTTTCTTT. As protein: CASSYRLGRRFAEAFF.